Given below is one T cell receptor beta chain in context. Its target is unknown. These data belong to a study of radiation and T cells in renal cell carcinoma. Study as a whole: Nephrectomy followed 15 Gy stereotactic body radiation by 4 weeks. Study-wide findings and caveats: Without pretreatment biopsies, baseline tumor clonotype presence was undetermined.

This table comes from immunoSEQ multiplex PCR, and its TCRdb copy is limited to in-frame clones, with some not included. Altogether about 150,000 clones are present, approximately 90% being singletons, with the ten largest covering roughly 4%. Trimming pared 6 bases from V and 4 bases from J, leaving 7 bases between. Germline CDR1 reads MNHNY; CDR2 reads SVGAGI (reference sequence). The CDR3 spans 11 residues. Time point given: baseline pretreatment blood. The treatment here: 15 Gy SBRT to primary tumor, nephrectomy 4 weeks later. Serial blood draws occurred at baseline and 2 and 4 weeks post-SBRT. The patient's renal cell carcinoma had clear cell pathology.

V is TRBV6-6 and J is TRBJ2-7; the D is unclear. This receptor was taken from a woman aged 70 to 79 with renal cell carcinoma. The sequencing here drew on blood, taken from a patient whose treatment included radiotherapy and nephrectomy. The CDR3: CASREQYEQYF. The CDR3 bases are TGTGCCAGCAGGGAACAGTACGAGCAGTACTTC.